The 5 T cell receptor beta chains below come from one sample, sequenced in a study of cytomegalovirus exposure and HLA in healthy donors. This PCR relied on a set of 60 Vbeta primers and 13 Jbeta primers. Only in-frame clones appear in the TCRdb table, and some are missing; sequencing was by immunoSEQ multiplex PCR. The repertoire includes some 100,000 clones, around 80% of them detected once, and under 5% sits in the top ten. Sequenced: PBMCs. Source of these receptors: a female donor in good health and CMV-seropositive.

The chain is built from TRBV7-9 and TRBJ2-3; 7 bases fit TRBD2. Germline CDR1 SEHNR, CDR2 FQNEAQ (reference sequence). Germline trimming cut 5 bases from V and 0 bases from J; bases unmatched to any gene: 8. The CDR3 totals 16 residues. In DNA form, the CDR3 reads TGTGCCAGCAGCCCACCGGGGGGATCTAGCACAGATACGCAGTATTTT. Translation: CASSPPGGSSTDTQYF.

This chain links TRBV2 with TRBJ1-5; 7 bases match TRBD1. V was clipped by 6 bases and J by 2 bases; unmatched bases: 7. Germline lookup yields CDR1 SNHLY and CDR2 FYNNEI. CDR3 size: 15 residues. The CDR3 DNA follows: TGTGCCAGCAGAGAGAGACAGGGCGGCAATCAGCCCCAGCATTTT. Its translation: CASRERQGGNQPQHF.

This clone was detected once. The gene calls are TRBV6-4 and TRBJ1-4, with D possibly TRBD1 on 5 matching bases. Per germline, CDR1 MRHNA and CDR2 SNTAGT. This CDR3 has 12 residues. The ends were cut back, 9 bases at V and 7 bases at J, with 12 bases in the middle. As DNA, the CDR3 is TGTGCCAGGGGGGGGGTTTTTGAAAAACTGTTTTTT. Amino acid sequence: CARGGVFEKLFF.

The V call is TRBV6-1, the J call TRBJ2-7, with D possibly being TRBD1 (6 bases). The CDR3 consists of 14 residues. CDR1 and CDR2 from the germline V gene are MNHNS and SASEGT. V shed 0 bases and J shed 4 bases, with 10 bases lying between them. CDR3 region: CASSEATGSYEQYF. The CDR3 DNA reads as TGTGCCAGCAGTGAAGCAACAGGGAGTTACGAGCAGTACTTC.

The chain is built from TRBV5-5 and TRBJ2-7; tentative D call: TRBD2 (5 bases). The CDR3 has 13 residues. CDR1 is SGHKS, CDR2 YYEKEE, per germline (reference sequence). Between the trimmed V and J ends, which lost 4 bases and 4 bases, there was a span of 12 bases. This chain's CDR3 is CASSLPGNYEQYF. As DNA, the CDR3 is TGTGCCAGCAGCCTCCCCGGGAATTACGAGCAGTACTTC.